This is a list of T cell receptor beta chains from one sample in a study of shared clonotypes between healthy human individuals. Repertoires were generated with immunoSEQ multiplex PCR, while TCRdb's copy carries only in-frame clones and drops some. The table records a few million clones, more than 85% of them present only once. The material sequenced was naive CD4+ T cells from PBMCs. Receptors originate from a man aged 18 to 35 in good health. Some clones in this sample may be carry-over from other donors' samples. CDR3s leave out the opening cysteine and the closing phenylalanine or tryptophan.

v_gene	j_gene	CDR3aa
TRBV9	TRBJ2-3	ASSVGGWSTDTQY
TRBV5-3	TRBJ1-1	ARSFPVGGDEAF
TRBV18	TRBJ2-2	DGLWGFARGAGELF
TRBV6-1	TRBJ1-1	ASRADRGRQGF
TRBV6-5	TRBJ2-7	ASSFSPLAGVNEQY
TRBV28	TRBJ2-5	ASSSGTAQETQY
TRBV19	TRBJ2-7	ASSIAWRASSYEQY
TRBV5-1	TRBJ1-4	ASSLLGSENEKLF
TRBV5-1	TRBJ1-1	ASSPLGPDTEAF
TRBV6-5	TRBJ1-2	ASSYSRDGGRGYT
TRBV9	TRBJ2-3	ASSERGGQASTDTQY
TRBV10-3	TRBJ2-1	AISAGLREQF
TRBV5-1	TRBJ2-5	ASSPAGGAGVETQY
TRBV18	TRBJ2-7	ASSPAVTSYEQY
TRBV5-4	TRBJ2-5	ASSAGSREETQY
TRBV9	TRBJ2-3	ASSVGLAGTDTQY
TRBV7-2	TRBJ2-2	ASSLETRTGELF
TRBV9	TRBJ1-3	ASSVVGVAGNTIY
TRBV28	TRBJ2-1	ATDERNYNEQF
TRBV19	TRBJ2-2	ASSHDPNHHTGELF
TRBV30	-	AWKRAAYEQY
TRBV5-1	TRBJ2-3	ASTPPVGRTDTQY